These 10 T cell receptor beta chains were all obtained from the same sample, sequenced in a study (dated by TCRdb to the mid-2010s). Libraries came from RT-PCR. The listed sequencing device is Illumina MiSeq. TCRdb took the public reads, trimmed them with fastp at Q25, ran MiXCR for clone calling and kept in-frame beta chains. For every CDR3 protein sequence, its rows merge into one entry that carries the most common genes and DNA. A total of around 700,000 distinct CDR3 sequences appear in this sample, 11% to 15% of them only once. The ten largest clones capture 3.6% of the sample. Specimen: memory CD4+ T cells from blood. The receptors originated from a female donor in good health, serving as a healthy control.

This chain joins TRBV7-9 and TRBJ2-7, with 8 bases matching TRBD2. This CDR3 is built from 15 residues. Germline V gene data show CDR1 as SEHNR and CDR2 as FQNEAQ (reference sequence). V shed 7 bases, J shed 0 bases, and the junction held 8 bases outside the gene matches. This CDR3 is CASKLGGESSYEQYF. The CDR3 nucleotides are TGTGCCAGCAAGCTCGGGGGGGAGAGCTCCTACGAGCAGTACTTC.

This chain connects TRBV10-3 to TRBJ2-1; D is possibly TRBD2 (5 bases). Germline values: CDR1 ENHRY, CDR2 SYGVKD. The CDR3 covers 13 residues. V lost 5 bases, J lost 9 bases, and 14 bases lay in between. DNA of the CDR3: TGTGCCATCAGTACCCTGGAGGACGGTGAGCAGTTCTTC. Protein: CAISTLEDGEQFF.

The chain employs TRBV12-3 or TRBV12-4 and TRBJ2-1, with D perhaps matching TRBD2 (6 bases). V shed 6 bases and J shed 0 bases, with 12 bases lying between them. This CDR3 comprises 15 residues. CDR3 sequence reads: CASSDMGGSYNEQFF. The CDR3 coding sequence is TGTGCCAGCAGCGATATGGGGGGCTCCTACAATGAGCAGTTCTTC.

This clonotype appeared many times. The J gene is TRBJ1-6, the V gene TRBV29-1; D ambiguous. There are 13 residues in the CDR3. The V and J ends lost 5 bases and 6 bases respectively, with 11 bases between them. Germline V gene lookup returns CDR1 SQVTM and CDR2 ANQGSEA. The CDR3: CSVSYTTNSPLHF. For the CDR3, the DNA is TGCAGCGTTAGTTACACCACTAATTCACCCCTCCACTTT. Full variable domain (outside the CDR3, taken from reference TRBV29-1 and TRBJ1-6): SAVISQKPSRDICQRGTSLTIQCQVDSQVTMMFWYRQQPGQSLTLIATANQGSEATYESGFVIDKFPISRPNLTFSTLTVSNMSPEDSSIYLCSVSYTTNSPLHFGNGTRLTVT.

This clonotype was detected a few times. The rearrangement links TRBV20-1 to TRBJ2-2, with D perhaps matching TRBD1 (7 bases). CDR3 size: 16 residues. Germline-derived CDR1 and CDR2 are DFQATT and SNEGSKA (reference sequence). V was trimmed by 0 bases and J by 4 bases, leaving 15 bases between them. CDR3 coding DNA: TGCAGTGCTAGAGATCGGGGGACAGAAGCCACCGGGGAGCTGTTTTTT. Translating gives CSARDRGTEATGELFF.

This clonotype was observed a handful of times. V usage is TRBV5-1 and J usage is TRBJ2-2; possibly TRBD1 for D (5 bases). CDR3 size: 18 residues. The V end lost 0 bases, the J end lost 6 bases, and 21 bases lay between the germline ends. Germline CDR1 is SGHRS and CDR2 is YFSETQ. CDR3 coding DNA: TGCGCCAGCAGCTTGGCCTCAACGGTCCAGGGCAGTTCCGGGGAGCTGTTTTTT. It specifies CASSLASTVQGSSGELFF. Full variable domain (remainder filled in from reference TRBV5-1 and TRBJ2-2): KAGVTQTPRYLIKTRGQQVTLSCSPISGHRSVSWYQQTPGQGLQFLFEYFSETQRNKGNFPGRFSGRQFSNSRSEMNVSTLELGDSALYLCASSLASTVQGSSGELFFGEGSRLTVL.

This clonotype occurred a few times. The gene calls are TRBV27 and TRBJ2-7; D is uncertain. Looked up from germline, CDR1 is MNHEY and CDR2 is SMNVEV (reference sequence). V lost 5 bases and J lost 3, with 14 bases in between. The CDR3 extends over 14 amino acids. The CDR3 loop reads CASSPRRRNYEQYF. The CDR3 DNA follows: TGTGCCAGCAGTCCTCGGAGACGGAACTACGAGCAGTACTTC.

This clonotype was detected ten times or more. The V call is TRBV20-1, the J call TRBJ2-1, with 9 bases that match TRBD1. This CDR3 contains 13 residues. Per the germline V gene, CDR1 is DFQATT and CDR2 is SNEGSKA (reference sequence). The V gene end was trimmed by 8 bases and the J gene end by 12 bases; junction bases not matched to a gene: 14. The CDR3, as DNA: TGCAGTATTCCCGGGACAGGGATGGTGGGGCAGTTCTTC. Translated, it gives CSIPGTGMVGQFF.

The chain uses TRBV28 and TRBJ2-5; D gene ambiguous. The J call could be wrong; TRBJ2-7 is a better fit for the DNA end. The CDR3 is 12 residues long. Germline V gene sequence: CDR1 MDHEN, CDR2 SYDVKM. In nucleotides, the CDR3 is TGTGCCAGCAGCCTATCTGGACACGAGCAGTACTTC. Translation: CASSLSGHEQYF.

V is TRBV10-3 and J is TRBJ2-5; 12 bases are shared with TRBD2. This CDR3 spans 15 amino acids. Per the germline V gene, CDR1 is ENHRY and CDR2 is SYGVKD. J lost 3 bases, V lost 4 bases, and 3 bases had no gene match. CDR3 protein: CAISVRTSGEETQYF. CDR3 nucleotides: TGTGCCATCAGTGTTAGGACTAGCGGGGAAGAGACCCAGTACTTC.